Listed here are 8 T cell receptor beta chains from one sample, sequenced in a study of breast tumors, draining lymph nodes, adjacent tissues. Samples came from axillary lymph nodes draining the breast cancer. TCRdb analysed the multiplex PCR reads with MiXCR anew, one entry per CDR3 protein. Altogether fewer than 90,000 distinct CDR3 sequences are present, about 27% being singletons, with the ten largest covering around 8.1%. Input material: axillary lymph node tissue. The receptors stem from a female donor with breast cancer. Some clones in this sample may be carry-over from other donors' samples.

At least ten counts were recorded for this clonotype. V and J are TRBV10-1 and TRBJ2-7, with D tentatively TRBD1 (6 bases). Germline CDR1 reads WNHNN; CDR2 reads SYGVQD (reference sequence). This CDR3 is 15 amino acids long. Deletions cut 5 bases from V and 1 base from J, with 15 bases between. The DNA of the CDR3 is TGCGCCAGCAGTCCCCAAGGACAGTTTTCCTACGAGCAGTACTTC. This gives the protein CASSPQGQFSYEQYF.

With regard to this clonotype: Germline and junction disagree at one end, which may indicate a read error. V is TRBV6-2 or TRBV6-3 and J is TRBJ2-2, with D tentatively TRBD2 (5 bases). The CDR3 consists of 14 residues. Germline lookup yields CDR1 MNHEY and CDR2 SVGEGT. For the CDR3, the DNA is TGTGCCAGCAGTCACGGCAGAGCCACCGGGGAGCTGCTTTTT. This gives the protein CASSHGRATGELLF.

This clonotype turned up a few times. A clone one base away is much larger, so this may be a read error. The DNA for the CDR3 is TGTGCCAGCAGTCAGAACCTACCTGTCACCGAGCAGTACTTC. Translating it yields CASSQNLPVTEQYF. The V gene is TRBV6-1, the J gene TRBJ2-7; D gene uncertain. Germline values: CDR1 MNHNS, CDR2 SASEGT. The V end lost 5 bases, the J end lost 6 bases, and 17 bases lay between the germline ends. This CDR3 has 14 residues.

This clonotype was seen ten or more times. The chain recombines TRBV5-1 with TRBJ1-5, with TRBD1 matching over 8 bases. CDR3 length equals 14 residues. Germline-derived CDR1 and CDR2 are SGHRS and YFSETQ. The J segment lost 7 bases and the V segment lost 5 bases, leaving 8 bases of the junction unmatched. CDR3 loop: CASSTGTGGQPQHF. The CDR3 coding sequence is TGCGCCAGCAGTACCGGGACAGGCGGCCAGCCCCAGCATTTT.

This clonotype was recorded at least ten times. The chain employs TRBV3-1 and TRBJ1-2, with 8 bases aligning to TRBD1. V was pared by 4 bases and J by 10 bases, with 2 bases of the junction left unmatched. Per germline, CDR1 LGHDT and CDR2 YNNKEL (reference sequence). This CDR3 is 11 amino acids long. The CDR3 DNA is TGTGCCAGCAGCCTGGACAGGGCCTACACCTTC. As protein: CASSLDRAYTF.

This clonotype has ten or more counts. One end of the junction fails to match germline, which may point to a read error. The genes are TRBV6-2 or TRBV6-3 and TRBJ2-7; tentatively, D is TRBD1 (5 bases). This CDR3 is built from 15 residues. Germline CDR1 and CDR2: MNHEY and SVGEGT. The CDR3 DNA reads as TGTGCCAGCAGTCACTCGGGCAGGGATGGCTACGAGCAGTACTTC. It is translated as CASSHSGRDGYEQYF.

About this clonotype itself: At one end the junction does not follow the germline gene, possibly because of a read error. The rearrangement uses TRBV7-2 and TRBJ2-2; a weak D match, TRBD2 (6 bases). The CDR3 length is 16 residues. CDR1 and CDR2 (germline): SGHTA, FQGNSA. In DNA form, the CDR3 reads TGTGCCAACAGCCGATACGGGACTTCTGGCACCAGGGAGCTGTTTTTT. This sequence encodes CANSRYGTSGTRELFF.

This clonotype was detected ten times or more. This chain uses TRBV29-1 with TRBJ1-5, with a possible D match to TRBD1 (5 bases). Looked up from germline, CDR1 is SQVTM and CDR2 is ANQGSEA. Trimming removed 6 bases at V and 7 bases at J, with 16 bases between. The CDR3 runs to 13 residues. CDR3 bases: TGCAGCGTGAGGGCAGACTGGGGGCAGCCCCAGCATTTT. This gives the protein CSVRADWGQPQHF.